A single sample is the source of the 15 T cell receptor beta chains below, sequenced in a study of shared clonotypes between healthy human individuals. Naive CD8 cells lacked CD45RO and underwent positive selection for CCR7, leaving out terminally differentiated effector memory CD45RA+ cells. The assay was immunoSEQ multiplex PCR, and TCRdb's table has in-frame clones only and misses some. Of around 2,000,000 clones detected, 93% appear once; the ten largest clones hold 1.5% to 2%. Sequencing used naive CD8+ T cells from PBMCs. The receptors come from a man younger than 30 in good health. Some clones in this sample may be carry-over from other donors' samples.

This chain connects TRBV29-1 to TRBJ1-1; TRBD1 agrees at 9 bases. The CDR3 has 12 residues. After removal of 7 bases from V and 3 bases from J, the junction contained 3 bases not matched to a gene. Per germline, CDR1 SQVTM and CDR2 ANQGSEA. In DNA, the CDR3 is TGCAGCGGCTGGACAGGGGACACTGAAGCTTTCTTT. It yields the protein CSGWTGDTEAFF.

This chain links TRBV25-1 with TRBJ2-3; D is uncertain. The CDR3 loop spans 14 amino acids. Germline CDR1 and CDR2: MGHDK and SYGVNS. With 1 base removed from V and 0 bases from J, the gap between germline ends came to 5 bases. The CDR3 nucleotides read TGTGCCAGCAGTGAATTAAGGAGCACAGATACGCAGTATTTT. This codes for CASSELRSTDTQYF.

The V and J genes are TRBV10-3 and TRBJ1-1; TRBD1 might be the D (6 bases). V lost 3 bases, J lost 4 bases, and 12 bases lay in between. The CDR3 runs 14 residues. The germline gives CDR1 ENHRY, CDR2 SYGVKD. The CDR3 loop reads CAISDFKGGTEAFF. CDR3 nucleotides: TGTGCCATCAGTGATTTCAAAGGGGGCACTGAAGCTTTCTTT.

This clone occurred once. The chain employs TRBV9 and TRBJ1-5; 7 bases fit TRBD1. V gave up 4 bases and J gave up 1 base; unmatched junction bases: 2. CDR1 is SGDLS and CDR2 is YYNGEE in the germline V gene. CDR3 length: 14 amino acids. Here the CDR3 DNA reads TGTGCCAGCAGCCCGGGACAGAGCAATCAGCCCCAGCATTTT. This sequence encodes CASSPGQSNQPQHF.

This chain links TRBV7-8 with TRBJ2-1; tentative D call: TRBD2 (6 bases). Per the germline V gene, CDR1 is SGHVS and CDR2 is FQNEAQ. Trimming took off 3 bases at V and 5 bases at J, with 11 bases between the two ends. The CDR3 runs to 14 residues. The CDR3: CASSLWAGHNEQFF. CDR3 DNA: TGTGCCAGCAGCTTGTGGGCGGGGCACAATGAGCAGTTCTTC.

V gene TRBV27 combines with J gene TRBJ2-2; TRBD1 matches at 7 bases. The germline V gene encodes CDR1 MNHEY and CDR2 SMNVEV (reference sequence). The CDR3 loop spans 15 amino acids. V gave up 5 bases and J gave up 7 bases; unmatched junction bases: 10. In nucleotides, the CDR3 is TGTGCCAGCAGTCCCGCCGGACAGGCAAACGGGGAGCTGTTTTTT. This encodes CASSPAGQANGELFF.

Concerning this clone itself: The junction differs from germline at one of its ends, possibly a read error. The chain couples TRBV28 to TRBJ2-7; TRBD1 matches at 7 bases. The CDR3 sequence is 12 residues long. From germline, CDR1 is MDHEN and CDR2 SYDVKM. DNA of the CDR3: TGTGCCTGCAGGGGGACCATCTACGAGCAGTACTTC. Amino acids: CACRGTIYEQYF. Full variable domain (rest looked up from reference TRBV28 and TRBJ2-7): DVKVTQSSRYLVKRTGEKVFLECVQDMDHENMFWYRQDPGLGLRLIYFSYDVKMKEKGDIPEGYSVSREKKERFSLILESASTNQTSMYLCACRGTIYEQYFGPGTRLTVT.

In this sample, this clone turned up once. J is TRBJ2-7 and V is TRBV29-1; 8 bases line up with TRBD2. Trimming took 6 bases from V and 1 from J; bases not matched to a gene: 11. The CDR3 totals 15 residues. Germline lookup yields CDR1 SQVTM and CDR2 ANQGSEA. CDR3 sequence (DNA): TGCAGCGTAGCGGGTATAGCGGGGCTTTCCTACGAGCAGTACTTC. Its protein is CSVAGIAGLSYEQYF.

V and J are TRBV7-8 and TRBJ1-1; D ambiguous. Between the trimmed V and J ends, which lost 5 bases and 3 bases, there was a span of 10 bases. This CDR3 spans 13 amino acids. The germline gives CDR1 SGHVS, CDR2 FQNEAQ. The CDR3 region has the DNA TGTGCCAGCAGCCCCTCTGGGCACACTGAAGCTTTCTTT. Protein: CASSPSGHTEAFF.

Only one count was recorded for this clone. In the same sample, other DNA sequences code for this CDR3. The rearrangement uses TRBV19 and TRBJ2-7, with D perhaps TRBD2 (5 bases). This CDR3 is 14 amino acids long. Looked up from germline, CDR1 is LNHDA and CDR2 is SQIVND (reference sequence). The V end lost 1 base, the J end lost 2 bases, and 9 bases lay between the germline ends. The DNA for the CDR3 is TGTGCCAGTAGTATAGGACGGGGAGCCTACGAGCAGTACTTC. This encodes CASSIGRGAYEQYF.

The V gene is TRBV7-9, the J gene TRBJ1-2; perhaps TRBD1 as D (5 bases). V gave up 5 bases and J gave up 6 bases, with 19 bases separating them. The CDR3 extends over 15 amino acids. CDR1 and CDR2 (germline): SEHNR, FQNEAQ (reference sequence). CDR3 sequence (DNA): TGTGCCAGCAGCGATAGGGCGGGGCTCCCTAATGGCTACACCTTC. The encoded protein is CASSDRAGLPNGYTF.

The V and J genes are TRBV13 and TRBJ2-2; no firm D call. Trimming left V 3 bases short and J 5 bases short, with 7 bases between. Per germline, CDR1 PRHDT and CDR2 FYEKMQ (reference sequence). The CDR3 consists of 13 residues. In DNA form, the CDR3 reads TGTGCCAGCAGCTTGTTTACGACCGGGGAGCTGTTTTTT. It yields the protein CASSLFTTGELFF.

Note on this clone: Other DNA sequences in the sample encode the same CDR3. The chain links TRBV7-9 to TRBJ2-1; TRBD2 matches at 14 bases. The CDR3 is 16 residues long. CDR1 and CDR2 from the germline V gene are SEHNR and FQNEAQ (reference sequence). The ends lost 3 bases at V and 7 bases at J; junction bases unmatched: 5. The CDR3: CASSFPGLAGVNEQFF. The CDR3 DNA reads TGTGCCAGCAGCTTTCCGGGACTAGCGGGAGTAAATGAGCAGTTCTTC.

The chain links TRBV7-3 to TRBJ2-3; 9 nucleotides agree with TRBD2. CDR1 SGHTA and CDR2 FQGTGA come from the germline V gene. J was trimmed by 5 bases and V by 6 bases; bases with no gene match: 9. The CDR3 is 15 residues long. In DNA, the CDR3 is TGTGCCAGCAGGTCCAGGTCTAGCGGGGAAGATACGCAGTATTTT. Translating it yields CASRSRSSGEDTQYF.

The chain is built from TRBV4-2 and TRBJ2-2; 8 bases are shared with TRBD2. This CDR3 comprises 18 residues. Germline CDR1 reads LGHNA; CDR2 reads YNFKEQ. V dropped 0 bases and J dropped 1; count of bases not matched to a gene: 7. The CDR3 DNA reads TGTGCCAGCAGCCAAGAGATAAGGGGACTAGGGAACACCGGGGAGCTGTTTTTT. Translation: CASSQEIRGLGNTGELFF.